These 2 T cell receptor beta chains were sequenced from one sample in a study of early T cells in non-severe SARS-CoV-2 infection. Using its own MiXCR run on the 5' RACE reads, TCRdb lists one record per CDR3 protein. The sample carries 70,000 or so distinct CDR3 sequences, about 9.4% recorded once. This sample comprised whole blood, obtained at baseline. The receptors stem from an adult who was a healthcare worker with PCR-confirmed SARS-CoV-2 infection or an uninfected control (not recorded which).

This clonotype was detected ten times or more. This chain's CDR3 is CASSQAGVGTGELFF. The CDR3 coding sequence is TGTGCCAGCAGCCAGGCAGGGGTGGGCACCGGGGAGCTGTTTTTT. The J gene is TRBJ2-2, the V gene TRBV7-3, with D possibly TRBD1 on 6 matching bases. The length of the CDR3 is 15 residues. Trimming cost V 5 bases and J 4 bases, with 14 bases left between them. The germline CDR1 and CDR2 sequences are SGHTA and FQGTGA. Full variable domain (outside the CDR3, taken from reference TRBV7-3 and TRBJ2-2): GAGVSQTPSNKVTEKGKYVELRCDPISGHTALYWYRQSLGQGPEFLIYFQGTGAADDSGLPNDRFFAVRPEGSVSTLKIQRTERGDSAVYLCASSQAGVGTGELFFGEGSRLTVL.

This clonotype was picked up many times. This chain links TRBV2 with TRBJ2-1; 15 positions agree with TRBD2. V gave up 6 bases and J gave up 5 bases; unmatched junction bases: 2. The CDR3 extends over 15 amino acids. CDR1 and CDR2 from the germline V gene are SNHLY and FYNNEI. The CDR3 DNA sequence: TGTGCCAGCAGCCGGACTAGCGGGGGGGACAATGAGCAGTTCTTC. Its protein is CASSRTSGGDNEQFF.